This T cell receptor beta chain was recovered during a study of blood T cell repertoires in COVID-19. Whole-study context: The origin of the acute and convalescent COVID-19 samples was the United States, Italy and Spain.

The V and J ends lost 6 bases and 4 bases, in that order; junction bases with no gene match: 10. CDR1 and CDR2 from the germline V gene are SQVTM and ANQGSEA. The CDR3 sequence is 15 residues long. Using immunoSEQ multiplex PCR, the repertoire was profiled, and TCRdb retains in-frame clones only, with some absent. The sample yields more than 25,000 clones, approximately 84% seen once. Source material: peripheral blood. The clonotype comes from a man aged 45-65 years with active or convalescent COVID-19. The V and J genes are TRBV29-1 and TRBJ2-3, with TRBD2 matching over 10 bases. This CDR3 reads CSVPGPSGSPDTQYF. The CDR3 coding sequence is TGCAGCGTCCCCGGGCCTAGCGGGAGCCCAGATACGCAGTATTTT.